This TCR beta chain was profiled in a study of CD8 T cells in ankylosing spondylitis. General observations from the study: A CD8+ phenotype characterized the disease-linked clones, which were relatively rare in peripheral blood. Roughly 8 highly homologous variants made up a TCR beta motif that seemed to typify ankylosing spondylitis blood. There was reportedly significant enrichment of clones that were disease-linked in matched ankylosing spondylitis synovial fluid.

This clonotype has more than one count but fewer than ten. The antigen is unknown. This CDR3 has 14 residues. The V segment lost 3 bases and the J segment 3 bases; nucleotides outside the gene matches: 4. In germline, CDR1 is LNHDA, CDR2 SQIVND (reference sequence). MiXCR, applied by TCRdb to the 5' RACE reads, yields one record per CDR3 protein. The table has under 450,000 distinct CDR3 sequences, 17% seen once. The J gene is TRBJ2-7, the V gene TRBV19, with 8 bases matching TRBD1. The sequenced sample was blood, either unsorted or a sorted T cell fraction (not recorded which). The source of this sequence is a male donor with ankylosing spondylitis. CDR3 residues: CASSIYDRGYEQYF. In nucleotides, the CDR3 is TGTGCCAGTAGTATTTACGACAGGGGCTACGAGCAGTACTTC.